This passage covers 10 T cell receptor beta chains from one sample sequenced in a study of blood T cells in healthy people across ages. A second PCR of roughly 7 to 11 cycles used a sample-barcoded 5' primer and a J-beta primer mix. TCRdb processed the 5' RACE reads anew with MiXCR; each CDR3 protein has one entry. The table has about 780,000 distinct CDR3 sequences, roughly 46% seen once. Sequencing used blood. These receptors came from a man older than 75 in good health.

This clonotype was picked up a small number of times. The rearrangement uses TRBV10-3 and TRBJ2-7; D is perhaps TRBD1 or TRBD2 (5 bases each). The J call may be incorrect, as the DNA end agrees better with TRBJ2-5. CDR1 ENHRY and CDR2 SYGVKD come from the germline V gene. The CDR3 is made up of 15 amino acids. The CDR3 region is CAISVGTTLGETQYF. CDR3 sequence (DNA): TGTGCCATCAGTGTTGGGACCACTTTAGGAGAGACCCAGTACTTC.

The chain couples TRBV7-2 to TRBJ2-7, with D perhaps TRBD2 (7 bases). The CDR3 totals 13 residues. V lost 7 bases and J lost 4, with 14 bases in between. CDR1 and CDR2 (germline): SGHTA, FQGNSA. The CDR3 nucleotides read TGTGCCAGCACTTTGGGGGGGCTATACGAGCAGTACTTC. Translating it yields CASTLGGLYEQYF.

Concerning this clonotype: The final CDR3 position lacks the conserved phenylalanine or tryptophan, pointing to a likely read error. The J gene is TRBJ2-7, the V gene TRBV28; possibly TRBD1 for D (6 bases). Trimming cost V 3 bases and J 2 bases, with 14 bases left between them. The germline V gene encodes CDR1 MDHEN and CDR2 SYDVKM. The CDR3 has 15 residues. CDR3 residues: CASSFSAGTTYEQYL. The CDR3 coding sequence is TGTGCCAGCAGTTTTTCTGCCGGGACAACCTACGAGCAGTACTTA.

V gene TRBV20-1 combines with J gene TRBJ2-4, with 8 positions matching TRBD2. Matching the DNA end better, TRBJ2-5 makes the J call doubtful. CDR3 length: 14 residues. The germline V gene has CDR1 DFQATT and CDR2 SNEGSKA (reference sequence). CDR3 DNA: TGCAGTGCTCCCCCGAGCGGGAGCCAAGAGACCCAGTACTTC. Translation: CSAPPSGSQETQYF.

This clonotype has more than one count but fewer than ten. This rearrangement joins TRBV12-3 or TRBV12-4 to TRBJ2-5; D not resolved. The CDR3 consists of 13 residues. The V end was cut by 5 bases, the J end by 5 bases, with 12 bases between. The CDR3 sequence is CASSPVAWETQYF. Written as DNA, the CDR3 is TGTGCCAGCAGTCCCGTCGCATGGGAGACCCAGTACTTC.

The J gene is TRBJ2-7, the V gene TRBV5-5; D may correspond to TRBD1 or TRBD2 (5 bases each). Germline V gene lookup returns CDR1 SGHKS and CDR2 YYEKEE (reference sequence). This CDR3 contains 13 residues. V lost 2 bases and J lost 4, with 10 bases in between. The CDR3 region has the DNA TGTGCCAGCAGCTTTGGATGGGGGTACGAGCAGTACTTC. Translated: CASSFGWGYEQYF.

This chain links TRBV7-8 with TRBJ2-1, with TRBD2 identical over 10 bases. The junction had 10 bases not matched to a gene; V was cut back by 4 bases and J by 1 base. The CDR3 has 18 residues. Per the germline V gene, CDR1 is SGHVS and CDR2 is FQNEAQ. CDR3 coding DNA: TGTGCCAGCAGCTCGCCTAGCGGGAGAGGAGGGTCCTACAATGAGCAGTTCTTC. Amino acid sequence: CASSSPSGRGGSYNEQFF.

The gene calls are TRBV9 and TRBJ2-3, with D perhaps matching TRBD1 (5 bases). Trimming pared 1 base from V and 3 bases from J, leaving 12 bases between. Per the germline V gene, CDR1 is SGDLS and CDR2 is YYNGEE. The CDR3 sequence is 15 residues long. The CDR3 here is CASSVQGSMTDTQYF. The CDR3 nucleotides read TGTGCCAGCAGCGTACAGGGCTCGATGACAGATACGCAGTATTTT.

The gene calls are TRBV27 and TRBJ2-1; unclear D gene. The assigned J gene may be wrong: the sequence end matches TRBJ2-7 better. The germline V gene encodes CDR1 MNHEY and CDR2 SMNVEV (reference sequence). The CDR3 contains 15 residues. The CDR3: CASSFSGLSYNEQYF. CDR3 bases: TGTGCCAGCAGTTTCTCTGGGCTCTCCTACAATGAGCAGTACTTC.

This clonotype was seen a single time. Written as DNA, the CDR3 is TGTGCCAGCAGCCAAGGGGGGACAGGGGGCACAGATACGCAGTATTTT. Encoded protein: CASSQGGTGGTDTQYF. The V and J genes are TRBV3-1 and TRBJ2-3, with 10 nucleotides matching TRBD1. Losses at the gene ends were 1 base for V and 1 base for J; bases not matched to a gene: 2. CDR1 is LGHDT and CDR2 is YNNKEL in the germline V gene (reference sequence). This CDR3 has 16 amino acids.